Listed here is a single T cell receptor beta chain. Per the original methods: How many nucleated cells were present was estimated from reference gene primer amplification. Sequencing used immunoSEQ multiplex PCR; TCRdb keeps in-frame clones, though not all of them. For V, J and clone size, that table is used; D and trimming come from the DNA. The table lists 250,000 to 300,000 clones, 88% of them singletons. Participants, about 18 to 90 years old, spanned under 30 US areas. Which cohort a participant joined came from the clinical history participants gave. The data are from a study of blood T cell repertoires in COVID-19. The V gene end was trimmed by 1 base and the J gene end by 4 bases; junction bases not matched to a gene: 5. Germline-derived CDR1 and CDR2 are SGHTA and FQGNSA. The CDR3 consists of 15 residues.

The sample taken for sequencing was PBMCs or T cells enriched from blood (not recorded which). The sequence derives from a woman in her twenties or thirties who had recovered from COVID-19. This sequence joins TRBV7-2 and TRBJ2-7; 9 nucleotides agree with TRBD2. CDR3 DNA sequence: TGTGCCAGCAGCTTAGGGCTAGCGGGGTGGTACGAGCAGTACTTC. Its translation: CASSLGLAGWYEQYF.